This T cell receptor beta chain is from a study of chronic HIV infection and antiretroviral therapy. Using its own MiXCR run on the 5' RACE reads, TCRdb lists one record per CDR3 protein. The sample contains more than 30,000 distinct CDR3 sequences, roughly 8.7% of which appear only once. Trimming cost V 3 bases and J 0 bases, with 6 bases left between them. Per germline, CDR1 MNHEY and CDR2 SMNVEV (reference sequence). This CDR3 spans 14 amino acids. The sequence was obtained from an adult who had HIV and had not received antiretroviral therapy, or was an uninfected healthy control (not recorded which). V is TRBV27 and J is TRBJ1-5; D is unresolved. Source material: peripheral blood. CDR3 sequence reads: CASSFGVSNQPQHF. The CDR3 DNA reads TGTGCCAGCAGTTTTGGGGTTAGCAATCAGCCCCAGCATTTT.